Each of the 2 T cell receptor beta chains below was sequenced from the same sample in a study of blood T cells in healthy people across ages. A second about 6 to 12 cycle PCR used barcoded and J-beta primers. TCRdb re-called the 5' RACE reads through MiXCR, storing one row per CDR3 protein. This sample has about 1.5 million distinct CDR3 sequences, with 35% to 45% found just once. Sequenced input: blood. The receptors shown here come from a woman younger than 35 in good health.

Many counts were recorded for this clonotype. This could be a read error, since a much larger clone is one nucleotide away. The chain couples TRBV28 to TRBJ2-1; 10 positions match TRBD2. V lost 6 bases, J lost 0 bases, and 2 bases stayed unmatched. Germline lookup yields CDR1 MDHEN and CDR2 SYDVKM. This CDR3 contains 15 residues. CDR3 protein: CASRSSGSSYNEQFF. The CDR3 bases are TGTGCCAGCAGGTCTAGCGGGAGCTCCTACAATGAGCAGTTCTTC. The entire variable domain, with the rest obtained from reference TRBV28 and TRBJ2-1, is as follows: DVKVTQSSRYLVKRTGEKVFLECVQDMDHENMFWYRQDPGLGLRLIYFSYDVKMKEKGDIPEGYSVSREKKERFSLILESASTNQTSMYLCASRSSGSSYNEQFFGPGTRLTVL.

CDR3 region: CSAQTGLSGYEQFF. For the CDR3, the DNA is TGCAGTGCCCAGACAGGGCTTAGTGGCTATGAGCAGTTCTTC. V is TRBV20-1 and J is TRBJ2-1, with 7 nucleotides matching TRBD1. The CDR3 loop spans 14 amino acids. Per germline, CDR1 DFQATT and CDR2 SNEGSKA (reference sequence). V gave up 6 bases and J gave up 8 bases; unmatched junction bases: 13.